The subject of this entry is one TCR beta chain. The entry originates in a study of technical replicates of blood from a few donors. V was pared by 8 bases and J by 10 bases, with 17 bases between. Germline loops: CDR1 LNHDA, CDR2 SQIVND (reference sequence). This CDR3 region has 12 residues. Profiled with immunoSEQ multiplex PCR; TCRdb holds only in-frame clones, not every one. The repertoire includes approximately 70,000 clones, around 95% of them detected once, and 0.24% sits in the top ten. Sequenced: T cells isolated from PBMCs. The sequence was obtained from a human donor in good health. The chain is built from TRBV19 and TRBJ1-1; D call uncertain. The CDR3 protein is CASYMRVSGAFF. The CDR3 DNA is TGTGCCAGTTATATGCGGGTAAGCGGAGCTTTCTTT.